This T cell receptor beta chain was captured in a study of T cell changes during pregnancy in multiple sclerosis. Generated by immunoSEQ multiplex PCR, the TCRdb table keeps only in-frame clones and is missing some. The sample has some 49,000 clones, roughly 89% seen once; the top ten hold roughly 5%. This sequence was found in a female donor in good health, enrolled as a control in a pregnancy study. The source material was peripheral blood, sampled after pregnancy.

CDR3 coding DNA: TGTGCCAGCAGCCGCGGGACAGACTATGGCTACACCTTC. Its translation is CASSRGTDYGYTF. This chain uses TRBV5-4 with TRBJ1-2, with 7 bases fitting TRBD1. This CDR3 has 13 amino acids. The V and J ends lost 4 bases and 3 bases, in that order; junction bases with no gene match: 3. CDR1 and CDR2 from the germline V gene are SGHNT and YYREEE (reference sequence).